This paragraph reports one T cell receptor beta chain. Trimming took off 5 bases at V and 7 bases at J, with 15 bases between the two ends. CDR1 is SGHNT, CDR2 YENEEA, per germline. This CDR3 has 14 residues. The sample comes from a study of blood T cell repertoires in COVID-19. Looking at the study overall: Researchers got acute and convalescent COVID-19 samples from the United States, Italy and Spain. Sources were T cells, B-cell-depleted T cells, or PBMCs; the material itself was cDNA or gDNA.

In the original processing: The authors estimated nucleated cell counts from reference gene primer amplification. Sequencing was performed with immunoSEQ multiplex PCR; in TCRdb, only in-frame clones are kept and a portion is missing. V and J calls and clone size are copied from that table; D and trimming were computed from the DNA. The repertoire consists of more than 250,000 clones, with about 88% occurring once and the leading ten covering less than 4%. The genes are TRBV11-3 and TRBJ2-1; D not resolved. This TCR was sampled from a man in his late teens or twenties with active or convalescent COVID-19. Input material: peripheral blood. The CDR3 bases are TGTGCCAGCAGCGCCCGCGGAGATGGGAATGAGCAGTTCTTC. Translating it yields CASSARGDGNEQFF. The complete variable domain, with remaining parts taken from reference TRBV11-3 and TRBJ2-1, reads EAGVVQSPRYKIIEKKQPVAFWCNPISGHNTLYWYLQNLGQGPELLIRYENEEAVDDSQLPKDRFSAERLKGVDSTLKIQPAELGDSAVYLCASSARGDGNEQFFGPGTRLTVL.